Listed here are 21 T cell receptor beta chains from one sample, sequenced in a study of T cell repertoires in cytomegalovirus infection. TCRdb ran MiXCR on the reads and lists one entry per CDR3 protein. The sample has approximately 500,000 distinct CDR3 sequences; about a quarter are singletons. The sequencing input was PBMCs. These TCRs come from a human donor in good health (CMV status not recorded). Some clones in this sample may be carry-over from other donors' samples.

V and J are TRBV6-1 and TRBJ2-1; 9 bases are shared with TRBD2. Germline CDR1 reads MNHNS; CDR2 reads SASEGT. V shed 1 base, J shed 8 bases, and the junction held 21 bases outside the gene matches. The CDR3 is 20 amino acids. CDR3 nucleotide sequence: TGTGCCAGCAGTGAAGGGATAGCGGGAGCGACCGCCCACCCCCCCCATGAGCAGTTCTTC. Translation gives CASSEGIAGATAHPPHEQFF.

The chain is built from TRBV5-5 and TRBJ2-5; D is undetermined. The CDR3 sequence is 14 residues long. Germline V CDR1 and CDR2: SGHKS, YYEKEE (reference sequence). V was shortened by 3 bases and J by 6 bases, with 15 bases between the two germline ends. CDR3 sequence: CASSSEFGIQTQYF. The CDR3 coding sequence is TGTGCCAGCAGCTCCGAATTCGGAATTCAGACCCAGTACTTC.

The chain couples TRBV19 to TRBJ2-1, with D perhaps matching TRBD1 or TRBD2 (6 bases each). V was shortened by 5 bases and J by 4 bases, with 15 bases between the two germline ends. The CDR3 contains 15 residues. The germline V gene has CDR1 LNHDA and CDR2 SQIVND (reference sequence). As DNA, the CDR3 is TGTGCCAGTAGTGTGACAGGAGGGGTGTACAATGAGCAGTTCTTC. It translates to CASSVTGGVYNEQFF.

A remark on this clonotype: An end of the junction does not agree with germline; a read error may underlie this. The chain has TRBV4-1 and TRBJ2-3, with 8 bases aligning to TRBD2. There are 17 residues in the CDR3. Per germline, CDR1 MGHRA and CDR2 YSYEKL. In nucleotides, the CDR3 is TGCGCCAGCAGCCAAGGCTCGACTAGCGTAAACACAGATGCGCAGTATTTT. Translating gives CASSQGSTSVNTDAQYF.

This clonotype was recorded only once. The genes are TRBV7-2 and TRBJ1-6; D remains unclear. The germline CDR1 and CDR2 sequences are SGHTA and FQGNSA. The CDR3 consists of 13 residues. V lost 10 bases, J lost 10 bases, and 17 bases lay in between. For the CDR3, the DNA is TGTGCCATACAGTGGAGTAGTGAGTCACCCCTCCACTTT. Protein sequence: CAIQWSSESPLHF.

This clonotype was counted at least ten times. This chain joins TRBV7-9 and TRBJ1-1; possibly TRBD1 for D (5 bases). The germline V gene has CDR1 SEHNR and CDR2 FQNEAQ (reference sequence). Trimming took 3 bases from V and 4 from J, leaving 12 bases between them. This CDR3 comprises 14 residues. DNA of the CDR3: TGTGCCAGCAGCTTTCGTGGGGCGGGCACTGAAGCTTTCTTT. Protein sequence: CASSFRGAGTEAFF. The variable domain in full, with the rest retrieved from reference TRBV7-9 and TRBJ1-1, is DTGVSQNPRHKITKRGQNVTFRCDPISEHNRLYWYRQTLGQGPEFLTYFQNEAQLEKSRLLSDRFSAERPKGSFSTLEIQRTEQGDSAMYLCASSFRGAGTEAFFGQGTRLTVV.

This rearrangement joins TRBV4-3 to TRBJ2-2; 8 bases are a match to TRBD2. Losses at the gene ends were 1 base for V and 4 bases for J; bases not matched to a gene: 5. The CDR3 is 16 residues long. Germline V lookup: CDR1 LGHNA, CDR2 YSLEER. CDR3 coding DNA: TGCGCCAGCAGCCAAGGAACGGGAGGGGGCACCGGGGAGCTGTTTTTT. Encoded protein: CASSQGTGGGTGELFF.

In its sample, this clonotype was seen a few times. CDR3 coding DNA: TGCGCCAGCAGCTTGGACAGGGGGGCCGACGAGCAGTACTTC. It codes for CASSLDRGADEQYF. The chain has TRBV5-1 and TRBJ2-7; TRBD1 aligns across 8 bases. The CDR3 runs to 14 residues. Germline lookup yields CDR1 SGHRS and CDR2 YFSETQ. Trimming cost V 0 bases and J 5 bases; bases outside gene matches: 4.

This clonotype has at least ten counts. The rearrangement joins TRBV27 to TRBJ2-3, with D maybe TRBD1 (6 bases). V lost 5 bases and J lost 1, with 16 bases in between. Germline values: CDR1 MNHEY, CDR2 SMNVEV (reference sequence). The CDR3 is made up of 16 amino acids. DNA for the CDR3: TGTGCCAGCAGTCATATACAGGGTCGGGGCACAGATACGCAGTATTTT. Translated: CASSHIQGRGTDTQYF.

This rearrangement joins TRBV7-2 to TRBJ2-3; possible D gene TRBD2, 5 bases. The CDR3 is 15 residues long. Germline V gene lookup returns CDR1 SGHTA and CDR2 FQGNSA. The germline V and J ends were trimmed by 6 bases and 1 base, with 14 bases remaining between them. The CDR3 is CASRRTPEGTDTQYF. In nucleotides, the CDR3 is TGTGCCAGCAGACGGACTCCAGAGGGCACAGATACGCAGTATTTT.

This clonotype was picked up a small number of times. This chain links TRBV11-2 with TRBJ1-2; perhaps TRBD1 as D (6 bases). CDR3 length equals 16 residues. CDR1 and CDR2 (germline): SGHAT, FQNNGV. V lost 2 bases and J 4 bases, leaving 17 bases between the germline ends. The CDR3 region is CASSLINRDTRYGYTF. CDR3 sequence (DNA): TGTGCCAGCAGCTTAATAAACCGGGACACCCGCTATGGCTACACCTTC.

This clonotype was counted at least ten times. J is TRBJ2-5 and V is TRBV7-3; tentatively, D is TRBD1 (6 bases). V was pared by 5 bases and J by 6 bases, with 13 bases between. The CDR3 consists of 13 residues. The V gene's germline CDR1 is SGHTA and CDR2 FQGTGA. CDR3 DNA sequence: TGTGCCAGCAGCCCACAGGGCGTGAAGACCCAGTACTTC. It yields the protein CASSPQGVKTQYF.

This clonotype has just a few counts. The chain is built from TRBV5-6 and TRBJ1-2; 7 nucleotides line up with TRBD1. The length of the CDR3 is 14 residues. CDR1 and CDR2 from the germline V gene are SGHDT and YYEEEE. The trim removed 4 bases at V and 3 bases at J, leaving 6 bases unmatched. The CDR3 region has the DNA TGTGCCAGCAGCGCTGGGACAGATTACTATGGCTACACCTTC. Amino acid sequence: CASSAGTDYYGYTF.

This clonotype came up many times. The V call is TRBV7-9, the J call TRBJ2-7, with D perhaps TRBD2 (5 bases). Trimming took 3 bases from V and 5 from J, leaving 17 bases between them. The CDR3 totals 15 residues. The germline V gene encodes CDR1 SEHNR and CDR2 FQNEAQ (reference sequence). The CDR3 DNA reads TGTGCCAGCAGCTTTGACGCGGGCCCGACCCACGAGCAGTACTTC. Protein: CASSFDAGPTHEQYF.

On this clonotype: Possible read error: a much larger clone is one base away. The CDR3 loop is CTSSFKFGAGELFF. The CDR3 DNA reads as TGTACCAGCAGCTTTAAGTTTGGCGCCGGGGAGCTGTTTTTT. The V call is TRBV7-2, the J call TRBJ2-2; the D is unclear. V was clipped by 3 bases and J by 6 bases, with 11 bases between them. The CDR3 covers 14 residues. Germline lookup yields CDR1 SGHTA and CDR2 FQGNSA.

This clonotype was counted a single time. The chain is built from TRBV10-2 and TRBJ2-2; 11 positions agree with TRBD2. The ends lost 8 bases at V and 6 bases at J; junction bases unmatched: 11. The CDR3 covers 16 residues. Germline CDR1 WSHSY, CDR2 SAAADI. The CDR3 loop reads CASYPLGLADAGELFF. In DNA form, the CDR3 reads TGCGCCAGCTACCCCCTGGGACTAGCGGACGCCGGGGAGCTGTTTTTT.

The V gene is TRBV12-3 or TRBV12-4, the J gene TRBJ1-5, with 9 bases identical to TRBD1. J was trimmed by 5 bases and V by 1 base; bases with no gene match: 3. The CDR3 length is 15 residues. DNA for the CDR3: TGTGCCAGCAGTTTAGAACAGGGGGCGCATCAGCCCCAGCATTTT. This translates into CASSLEQGAHQPQHF.

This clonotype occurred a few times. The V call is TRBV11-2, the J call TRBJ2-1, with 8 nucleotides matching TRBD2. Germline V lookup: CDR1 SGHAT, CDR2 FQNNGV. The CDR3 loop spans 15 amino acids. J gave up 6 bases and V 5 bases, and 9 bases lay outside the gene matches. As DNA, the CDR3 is TGTGCCAGCAGCCACTCCGGACTAGCCCTCAATGAGCAGTTCTTC. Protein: CASSHSGLALNEQFF.

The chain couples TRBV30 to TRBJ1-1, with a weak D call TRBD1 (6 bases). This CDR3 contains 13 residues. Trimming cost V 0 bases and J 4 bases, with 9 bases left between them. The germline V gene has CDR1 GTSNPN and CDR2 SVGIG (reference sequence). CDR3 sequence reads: CAWSVRRGTEAFF. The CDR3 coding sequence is TGTGCCTGGAGTGTACGCAGGGGCACTGAAGCTTTCTTT.

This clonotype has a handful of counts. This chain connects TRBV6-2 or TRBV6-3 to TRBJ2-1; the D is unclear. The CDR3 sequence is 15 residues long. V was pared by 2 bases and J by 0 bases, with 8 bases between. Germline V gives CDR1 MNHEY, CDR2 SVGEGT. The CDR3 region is CASSYRLVSYNEQFF. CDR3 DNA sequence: TGTGCCAGCAGTTACCGGCTGGTCTCCTACAATGAGCAGTTCTTC.

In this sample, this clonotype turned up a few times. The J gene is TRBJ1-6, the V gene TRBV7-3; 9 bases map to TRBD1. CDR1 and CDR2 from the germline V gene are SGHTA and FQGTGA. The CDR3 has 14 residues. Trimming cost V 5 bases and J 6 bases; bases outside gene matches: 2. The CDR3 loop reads CASSRGQGNSPLHF. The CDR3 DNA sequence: TGTGCCAGCAGCCGGGGACAGGGTAATTCACCCCTCCACTTT.